The present TCR beta chain was sequenced within a study of post-analysis software for immune sequencing data. Study-wide results and caveats: The normalized Chao1 diversity of multiple sclerosis patients was significantly lower than that of controls. In patients, TRBV5-6, TRBV5-1 and TRBV20-1 belonged to roughly 5 TRBV segments found more frequently than in controls.

Of note for this clonotype: Its target is unknown.

Germline-derived CDR1 and CDR2 are MNHNS and SASEGT. CDR3 size: 16 residues. Trimming shortened V by 4 bases and J by 4 bases, and 20 bases separated the two germline ends. Incorporated into the TCR beta cDNA libraries were unique molecular identifiers, which served to reduce PCR and sequencing biases. A single record per CDR3 protein comes from TCRdb applying MiXCR to the PCR reads. Of roughly 800,000 distinct CDR3 sequences listed, about half are singletons. Source material: blood. This chain uses TRBV6-1 with TRBJ2-7; the D gene is possibly TRBD1 (5 bases). The receptor's source is a girl aged 10 to 17 with multiple sclerosis. The CDR3 reads CASSGNRSPKDYEQYF. For the CDR3, the DNA is TGTGCCAGCAGTGGGAACAGGAGTCCAAAAGATTACGAGCAGTACTTC.